This T cell receptor beta chain was sequenced during a study of identical twins. Study results and limitations: Findings came from cross-sectional statistics, without long-term follow-up of donors. Beta clonotypes that were abundant in cord blood contained fewer insertions, a pattern absent from memory repertoires. Twin-shared out-of-frame alpha sequences were enriched for low generation probability. Part of the zero-insertion signal could reflect confounding by invariant MAIT and iNKT cells.

The CDR3 length is 17 residues. Germline CDR1 and CDR2: LGHDT and YNNKEL (reference sequence). V lost 1 base and J lost 3; bases outside the gene matches: 6. A single record per CDR3 protein comes from TCRdb applying MiXCR to the 5' RACE reads. The sample includes some 240,000 distinct CDR3 sequences, about 8.9% of them seen just once. Note on this clonotype: The antigen is not known.

This sample was also put to use in a study of yellow fever vaccine responses in identical twins.

The sequenced material came from CD8+ T cells sorted from blood. This receptor was identified in a woman under 30 in good health. This chain connects TRBV3-1 to TRBJ1-1; 12 nucleotides line up with TRBD1. The CDR3 is CASSQGDRGRSDTEAFF. As DNA, the CDR3 is TGTGCCAGCAGCCAAGGGGACAGGGGGCGTTCGGACACTGAAGCTTTCTTT. The whole variable domain, filled in from reference TRBV3-1 and TRBJ1-1, reads DTAVSQTPKYLVTQMGNDKSIKCEQNLGHDTMYWYKQDSKKFLKIMFSYNNKELIINETVPNRFSPKSPDKAHLNLHINSLELGDSAVYFCASSQGDRGRSDTEAFFGQGTRLTVV.